The clone carrying this TCR beta chain was detected a few times. The antigen remains undetermined. This CDR3 comprises 13 residues. Germline-derived CDR1 and CDR2 are SQVTM and ANQGSEA. The V gene lost 2 bases and the J gene lost 1 base, with 7 bases spanning the gap. The sample is drawn from a study of neurological immune-mediated disorders. Study-level points and caveats: The repertoires of 18 of 34 multiple sclerosis patients were placed by phylogenetic grouping in a single related-CDR3 cluster, which may be a signature. In HTLV-1-associated myelopathy, TCR clonal expansion was greatest, whereas multiple sclerosis had the least, falling below healthy controls. Neither clinical nor MRI features were found to be associated with the multiple sclerosis repertoire cluster.

5'RACE employing 10-nucleotide random UMIs yielded the cDNA. TCRdb processed the 5' RACE reads anew with MiXCR; each CDR3 protein has one entry. The sample holds 46,000 or so distinct CDR3 sequences; around 4% are singletons and the top ten take under 6.5%. The source of this sequence is a woman in her fifties or sixties with multiple sclerosis. The chain joins TRBV29-1 to TRBJ2-3; D remains ambiguous. Specimen: PBMCs. CDR3 amino acids: CSVEISGTDTQYF. DNA for the CDR3: TGCAGCGTTGAAATTTCTGGCACAGATACGCAGTATTTT.